These 20 T cell receptor beta chains were sequenced from one sample in a study of OX40 agonist ivuxolimab in advanced cancers. The table came from immunoSEQ multiplex PCR; TCRdb's copy has only in-frame clones and leaves some out. The sample yields tens of thousands of clones, 84% seen once. The sample in question was CD4+ or CD8+ T cells sorted from blood, obtained in a trial of the OX40 agonist ivuxolimab. The receptors come from an adult with an advanced solid tumor such as melanoma, head and neck, liver or kidney cancer.

The sample holds a few counts of this clone. The chain recombines TRBV5-6 with TRBJ2-7; no definite D call. Deletions cut 0 bases from V and 5 bases from J, with 12 bases between. Germline lookup yields CDR1 SGHDT and CDR2 YYEEEE. CDR3 length: 14 residues. CDR3 loop: CASSLGLRFDEQYF. The CDR3 DNA follows: TGTGCCAGCAGCTTGGGACTCAGGTTCGACGAGCAGTACTTC.

V usage is TRBV6-5 and J usage is TRBJ2-1, with 12 bases aligning to TRBD2. V was pared by 5 bases and J by 10 bases, with 6 bases of the junction left unmatched. The CDR3 contains 14 residues. Germline V gives CDR1 MNHEY, CDR2 SVGAGI. CDR3 sequence (DNA): TGTGCCAGCAGTCCGACTAGCGGGAGCCTCGAGCAGTTCTTC. Translated, it gives CASSPTSGSLEQFF.

This clone was detected only a few times. This chain links TRBV27 with TRBJ1-1; 8 bases agree with TRBD1. CDR3 length equals 13 residues. The V gene end was trimmed by 5 bases and the J gene end by 7 bases; junction bases not matched to a gene: 6. The V gene's germline CDR1 is MNHEY and CDR2 SMNVEV (reference sequence). The CDR3 reads CASSRTGSGEAFF. CDR3 coding DNA: TGTGCCAGCAGTAGGACAGGGTCTGGTGAAGCTTTCTTT.

The genes are TRBV19 and TRBJ2-1; D is perhaps TRBD1 or TRBD2 (5 bases each). The CDR3 contains 16 residues. Germline loops: CDR1 LNHDA, CDR2 SQIVND (reference sequence). V was pared by 1 base and J by 2 bases, with 12 bases between. The CDR3, as DNA: TGTGCCAGTAGTATAGCCCCTCGGGGACCCTACAATGAGCAGTTCTTC. Its protein is CASSIAPRGPYNEQFF.

This clone appeared a single time. This rearrangement joins TRBV20-1 to TRBJ2-3, with D perhaps TRBD2 (5 bases). CDR1 and CDR2 from the germline V gene are DFQATT and SNEGSKA (reference sequence). Trimming pared 3 bases from V and 5 bases from J, leaving 6 bases between. CDR3 length equals 11 residues. The CDR3 DNA reads TGCAGTGCTAGCGGGAAAGATACGCAGTATTTT. This translates into CSASGKDTQYF.

This clone was seen once. The genes are TRBV28 and TRBJ1-6, with D possibly TRBD1 on 6 matching bases. Per germline, CDR1 MDHEN and CDR2 SYDVKM. Trimming removed 5 bases at V and 7 bases at J, with 15 bases between. The CDR3 spans 15 residues. The CDR3 DNA reads TGTGCCAGCAGTCCCCCTGGGACACACAATTCACCCCTCCACTTT. This translates into CASSPPGTHNSPLHF.

The genes are TRBV6-5 and TRBJ1-4; D not resolved. Germline CDR1 and CDR2: MNHEY and SVGAGI. CDR3 size: 12 residues. Trimming left V 3 bases short and J 7 bases short, with 6 bases between. CDR3 sequence (DNA): TGTGCCAGCAGTTATCAGCGTGAAAAACTGTTTTTT. Amino acids: CASSYQREKLFF.

The CDR3 DNA reads as TGTGCCAGCACCCCGGGACTAGCTCCGGATACGCAGTATTTT. Protein product: CASTPGLAPDTQYF. The gene calls are TRBV2 and TRBJ2-3, with 9 bases fitting TRBD2. Germline V gene data show CDR1 as SNHLY and CDR2 as FYNNEI. J was trimmed by 6 bases and V by 7 bases; bases with no gene match: 8. This CDR3 region has 14 residues.

The chain joins TRBV28 to TRBJ1-1; D gene ambiguous. The germline V gene encodes CDR1 MDHEN and CDR2 SYDVKM. There are 13 residues in the CDR3. V dropped 6 bases and J dropped 0 bases, with 8 bases sitting between them. CDR3 loop: CASSQTLNTEAFF. CDR3 nucleotides: TGTGCCAGCAGCCAAACATTGAACACTGAAGCTTTCTTT. Full variable domain (outside the CDR3, taken from reference TRBV28 and TRBJ1-1): DVKVTQSSRYLVKRTGEKVFLECVQDMDHENMFWYRQDPGLGLRLIYFSYDVKMKEKGDIPEGYSVSREKKERFSLILESASTNQTSMYLCASSQTLNTEAFFGQGTRLTVV.

The CDR3 here is CASRPGDEKLFF. The DNA of the CDR3 is TGTGCCAGCAGACCAGGGGATGAAAAACTGTTTTTT. The rearrangement links TRBV28 to TRBJ1-4, with D perhaps matching TRBD1 (6 bases). Trimming removed 6 bases from V and 6 bases from J, with 8 bases in between. Germline V gives CDR1 MDHEN, CDR2 SYDVKM. The CDR3 sequence is 12 residues long.

V usage is TRBV6-5 and J usage is TRBJ2-7; the D is unclear. In germline, CDR1 is MNHEY, CDR2 SVGAGI. V was shortened by 6 bases and J by 5 bases, with 8 bases between the two germline ends. The CDR3 contains 11 residues. This CDR3 is CASSAPNEQYF. CDR3 DNA: TGTGCCAGCAGCGCGCCGAACGAGCAGTACTTC.

This chain joins TRBV29-1 and TRBJ2-5, with D maybe TRBD2 (5 bases). The CDR3 has 14 amino acids. V was clipped by 3 bases and J by 0 bases, with 11 bases between them. From germline, CDR1 is SQVTM and CDR2 ANQGSEA. CDR3 DNA sequence: TGCAGCGTTGACACTTGGGAGTACCAAGAGACCCAGTACTTC. Protein product: CSVDTWEYQETQYF.

The rearrangement uses TRBV7-2 and TRBJ1-5; a weak D match, TRBD1 (5 bases). Between the trimmed V and J ends, which lost 5 bases and 6 bases, there was a span of 14 bases. Germline CDR1 and CDR2: SGHTA and FQGNSA. CDR3 length: 14 residues. CDR3 bases: TGTGCCAGCAGCCCCGGGGCCAGTTCTCAGCCCCAGCATTTT. Residues: CASSPGASSQPQHF.

This rearrangement joins TRBV7-2 to TRBJ1-1; D gene uncertain. This CDR3 contains 17 residues. V was pared by 9 bases and J by 0 bases, with 23 bases between. CDR1 is SGHTA, CDR2 FQGNSA, per germline. The CDR3 nucleotides are TGTGCCAGTAGCAGGAGGCCTGGCAGCAACATGAACACTGAAGCTTTCTTT. Translating it yields CASSRRPGSNMNTEAFF.

V is TRBV6-4 and J is TRBJ2-2; 9 bases line up with TRBD1. The germline CDR1 and CDR2 sequences are MRHNA and SNTAGT. Unmatched junction bases numbered 7, after V lost 4 bases and J lost 7 bases. This CDR3 is built from 15 residues. CDR3 amino acids: CASSAQGAEVGELFF. The CDR3 DNA follows: TGTGCCAGCAGTGCACAGGGGGCCGAAGTCGGGGAGCTGTTTTTT.

The chain employs TRBV29-1 and TRBJ1-2; TRBD1 is a possible D gene (5 bases). The germline CDR1 and CDR2 sequences are SQVTM and ANQGSEA. The CDR3 length is 14 residues. V was trimmed by 2 bases and J by 4 bases, leaving 14 bases between them. The CDR3 DNA reads TGCAGCGTTGAAAGGGGAGGTGGGGTCTATGGCTACACCTTC. It translates to CSVERGGGVYGYTF.

DNA for the CDR3: TGTGCTAGTGGTTTGGGCTACGAGCAGTACTTC. It yields the protein CASGLGYEQYF. V is TRBV12-5 and J is TRBJ2-7; D not certain. Per germline, CDR1 LGHNT and CDR2 FRNRAP. This CDR3 is built from 11 residues. The germline V and J ends were trimmed by 1 base and 3 bases, with 1 base remaining between them.

This chain joins TRBV11-2 and TRBJ2-1; D ambiguous. CDR1 and CDR2 (germline): SGHAT, FQNNGV. Trimming stripped 5 bases from V and 10 bases from J, with 12 bases between. CDR3 length: 12 amino acids. CDR3 sequence: CASSPLVWEQFF. The CDR3 coding sequence is TGTGCCAGCAGCCCCCTCGTATGGGAGCAGTTCTTC.

The V and J genes are TRBV11-2 and TRBJ1-3, with D hard to call. Germline CDR1 is SGHAT and CDR2 is FQNNGV. V lost 0 bases and J lost 4, with 10 bases in between. There are 15 residues in the CDR3. The CDR3 protein is CASSLDWFSGNTIYF. The CDR3 nucleotides read TGTGCCAGCAGCTTAGATTGGTTTTCCGGAAACACCATATATTTT.

The rearrangement uses TRBV7-2 and TRBJ2-6; possibly TRBD1 for D (5 bases). This CDR3 is built from 15 residues. V lost 4 bases and J 4 bases, leaving 11 bases between the germline ends. Germline CDR1 reads SGHTA; CDR2 reads FQGNSA. CDR3 residues: CASSSQSGGANVLTF. The CDR3 DNA sequence: TGTGCCAGCAGCTCGCAGTCAGGGGGGGCCAACGTCCTGACTTTC.